A single sample gave rise to the 10 T cell receptor beta chains below, sequenced in a study of human T cells and chemical hapten exposure. Stated time point: pre-sensitization, week 0. The treatment here: therapeutic diphenylcyclopropenone sensitization with weekly scalp DPC. In TCRdb, the RACE reads were re-called with MiXCR into one record per CDR3 protein. The sample has under 300,000 distinct CDR3 sequences, around 7.7% seen once. The specimen comprised whole blood, sampled in connection with sensitization to the hapten diphenylcyclopropenone (DPC). These receptors were obtained from a man between 18 and 29 years old with alopecia areata. Some clones in this sample may be carry-over from other donors' samples.

The CDR3 nucleotides are TGTGCCAGCAGCCAGATCAAGAGAACCCAGTACTTC. Residues: CASSQIKRTQYF. V usage is TRBV14 and J usage is TRBJ2-5; D is ambiguous. The germline CDR1 and CDR2 sequences are SGHDN and FVKESK. The CDR3 is 12 amino acids. V dropped 3 bases and J dropped 8 bases, with 10 bases sitting between them. The full variable domain, rest sourced from reference TRBV14 and TRBJ2-5, is EAGVTQFPSHSVIEKGQTVTLRCDPISGHDNLYWYRRVMGKEIKFLLHFVKESKQDESGMPNNRFLAERTGGTYSTLKVQPAELEDSGVYFCASSQIKRTQYFGPGTRLLVL.

This rearrangement joins TRBV28 to TRBJ1-2; possibly TRBD1 for D (6 bases). Germline V gene sequence: CDR1 MDHEN, CDR2 SYDVKM. Trimming cost V 4 bases and J 4 bases, with 13 bases left between them. CDR3 length equals 14 residues. The CDR3: CASSSGHRFYGYTF. The DNA of the CDR3 is TGTGCCAGCAGTTCGGGACACCGCTTCTATGGCTACACCTTC.

This clonotype was seen repeatedly, ten times or more. The chain combines TRBV29-1 with TRBJ1-2; D not certain. CDR1 and CDR2 (germline): SQVTM, ANQGSEA. V was pared by 2 bases and J by 2 bases, with 6 bases between. CDR3 size: 12 residues. The CDR3: CSVETGNYGYTF. DNA of the CDR3: TGCAGCGTTGAAACGGGGAACTATGGCTACACCTTC.

The V gene is TRBV10-1, the J gene TRBJ2-3, with D hard to call. From germline, CDR1 is WNHNN and CDR2 SYGVQD (reference sequence). This CDR3 region has 14 residues. V shed 3 bases and J shed 5 bases, with 12 bases lying between them. The chain's CDR3 is CASSEVRPGDTQYF. DNA of the CDR3: TGCGCCAGCAGTGAAGTCAGGCCAGGAGATACGCAGTATTTT.

This clonotype has a handful of counts. The V gene is TRBV29-1, the J gene TRBJ1-1; 8 positions agree with TRBD1. The CDR3 sequence is 13 residues long. With 7 bases clipped from V and 3 bases from J, the junction kept 7 bases outside the gene matches. From germline, CDR1 is SQVTM and CDR2 ANQGSEA. In nucleotides, the CDR3 is TGCAGCGCCACGGACAGGGCAGACACTGAAGCTTTCTTT. Its translation is CSATDRADTEAFF.

This clonotype occurred a few times. The chain uses TRBV15 and TRBJ2-5; weak D call: TRBD1 (6 bases). CDR3 size: 15 residues. Trimming shortened V by 5 bases and J by 3 bases, and 16 bases separated the two germline ends. Germline CDR1 reads LNHNV; CDR2 reads YYDKDF (reference sequence). CDR3 sequence: CATSGLTGPKETQYF. The CDR3 DNA is TGTGCCACCAGCGGACTTACAGGGCCCAAAGAGACCCAGTACTTC.

This clonotype has just a few counts. In DNA, the CDR3 is TGTGCCAGCAGCTTAAATGTCTTAGCTGCGGGGGTGGTATCGAAGACCCAGTACTTC. Translated: CASSLNVLAAGVVSKTQYF. The gene calls are TRBV7-2 and TRBJ2-5, with 7 bases that match TRBD2. The V gene end was trimmed by 2 bases and the J gene end by 6 bases; junction bases not matched to a gene: 21. Germline V CDR1 and CDR2: SGHTA, FQGNSA. The CDR3 extends over 19 amino acids.

This rearrangement joins TRBV19 to TRBJ2-7; D is unclear. The CDR3 is 13 amino acids. Germline CDR1 reads LNHDA; CDR2 reads SQIVND (reference sequence). The germline V and J ends were trimmed by 7 bases and 2 bases, with 12 bases remaining between them. CDR3 nucleotide sequence: TGTGCCAGTACCCCAGGAGATACCTACGAGCAGTACTTC. It encodes CASTPGDTYEQYF.

This clonotype was seen repeatedly, ten times or more. The chain links TRBV7-2 to TRBJ2-3, with D possibly being TRBD2 (6 bases). Germline CDR1 is SGHTA and CDR2 is FQGNSA. V was shortened by 6 bases and J by 0 bases, with 10 bases between the two germline ends. The CDR3 runs 14 residues. CDR3 in amino acids: CASSEAGSTDTQYF. CDR3 in DNA: TGTGCCAGCAGTGAGGCGGGGAGCACAGATACGCAGTATTTT.

This clonotype came up once. V and J are TRBV20-1 and TRBJ1-6; the match to TRBD1 covers 9 bases. Germline V CDR1 and CDR2: DFQATT, SNEGSKA (reference sequence). The V gene end was trimmed by 3 bases and the J gene end by 7 bases; junction bases not matched to a gene: 13. The CDR3 contains 17 residues. CDR3 sequence (DNA): TGCAGTGCTAGGGCCGGGACAGGGATCATGGAGAATTCACCCCTCCACTTT. This translates into CSARAGTGIMENSPLHF.